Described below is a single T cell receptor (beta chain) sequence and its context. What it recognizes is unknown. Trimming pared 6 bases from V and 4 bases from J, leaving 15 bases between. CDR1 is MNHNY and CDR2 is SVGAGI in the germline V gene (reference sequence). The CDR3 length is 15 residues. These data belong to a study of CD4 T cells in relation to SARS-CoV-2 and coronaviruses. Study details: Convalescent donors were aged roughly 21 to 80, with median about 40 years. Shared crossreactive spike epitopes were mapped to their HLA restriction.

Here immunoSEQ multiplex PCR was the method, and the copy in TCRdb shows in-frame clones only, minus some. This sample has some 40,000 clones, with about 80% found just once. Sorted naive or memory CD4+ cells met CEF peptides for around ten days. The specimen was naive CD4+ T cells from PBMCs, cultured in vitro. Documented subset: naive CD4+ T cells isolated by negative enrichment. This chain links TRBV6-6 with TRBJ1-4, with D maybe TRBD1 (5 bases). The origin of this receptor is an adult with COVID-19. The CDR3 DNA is TGTGCCAGCAGACGACACCGGGACGGTAATGAAAAACTGTTTTTT. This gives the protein CASRRHRDGNEKLFF.